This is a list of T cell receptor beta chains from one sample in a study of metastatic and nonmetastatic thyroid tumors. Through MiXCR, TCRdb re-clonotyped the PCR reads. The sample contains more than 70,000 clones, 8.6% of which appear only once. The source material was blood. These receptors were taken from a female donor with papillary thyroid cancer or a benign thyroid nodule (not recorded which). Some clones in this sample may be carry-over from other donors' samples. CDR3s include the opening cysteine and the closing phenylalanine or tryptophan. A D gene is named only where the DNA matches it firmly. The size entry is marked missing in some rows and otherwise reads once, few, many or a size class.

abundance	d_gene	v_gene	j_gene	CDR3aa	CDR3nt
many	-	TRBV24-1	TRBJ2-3	CATRPMEERQPQYF	TGTGCCACCCGACCAATGGAGGAAAGGCAGCCCCAGTATTTT
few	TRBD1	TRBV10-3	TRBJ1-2	CAISQGQGAQGYTF	TGTGCCATCAGTCAAGGACAGGGGGCGCAAGGCTACACCTTC
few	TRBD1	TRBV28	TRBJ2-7	CASSLTGGDYEQYF	TGTGCCAGCAGTTTAACAGGGGGAGACTACGAGCAGTACTTC
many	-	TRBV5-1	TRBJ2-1	CASSPWGGMGYNEQFF	TGCGCCAGCAGCCCGTGGGGGGGCATGGGTTACAATGAGCAGTTCTTC
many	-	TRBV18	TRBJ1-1	CASSPRWATGEAFF	TGTGCCAGCTCACCCCGGTGGGCGACAGGTGAAGCTTTCTTT
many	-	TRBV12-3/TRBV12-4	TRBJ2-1	CASSFQATAGRYLEQFF	TGTGCCAGCAGTTTTCAGGCGACGGCGGGGCGCTACCTTGAGCAGTTCTTC
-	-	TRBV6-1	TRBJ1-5	CASSFSRGINQPQHF	TGTGCCAGCAGTTTTTCCAGGGGAATCAATCAGCCCCAGCATTTT
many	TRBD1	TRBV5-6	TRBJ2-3	CASRGQYTDTQYF	TGTGCCAGCAGGGGACAGTACACAGATACGCAGTATTTT
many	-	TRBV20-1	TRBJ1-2	CSARDWGAGYGYTF	TGCAGTGCTAGAGATTGGGGTGCGGGCTATGGCTACACCTTC
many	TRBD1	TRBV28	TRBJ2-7	CASSSPGTGALEQYF	TGTGCCAGCAGTTCCCCCGGGACAGGGGCTTTAGAGCAGTACTTC
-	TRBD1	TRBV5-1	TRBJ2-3	CASSPTGGGTDTQYF	TGCGCCAGCAGCCCGACAGGGGGCGGAACAGATACGCAGTATTTT
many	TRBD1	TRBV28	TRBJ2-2	CASSFDRGRLFF	TGTGCCAGCAGTTTCGACAGGGGACGGCTGTTTTTT
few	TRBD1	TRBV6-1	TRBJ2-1	CASRQRTGAYNEQFF	TGTGCCAGCAGACAGCGGACAGGGGCCTACAATGAGCAGTTCTTC
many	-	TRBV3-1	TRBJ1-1	CASSQLNTEAFF	TGTGCCAGCAGCCAACTAAACACTGAAGCTTTCTTT
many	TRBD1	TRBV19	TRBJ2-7	CASSISPRTGSYEQYF	TGTGCCAGTAGTATAAGCCCTCGGACAGGGTCCTACGAGCAGTACTTC